This is a list of T cell receptor beta chains from one sample in a study of graft-versus-host responses after intestinal transplantation. The protocol was immunoSEQ multiplex PCR, while the TCRdb copy is restricted to in-frame clones and leaves out a portion. Counted here are around 90,000 clones, roughly 92% occurring once; the ten biggest clones make up roughly 0.3%. Antigen specificity for these receptors is unknown. This specimen consisted of unstimulated CD4+ T cells sorted from spleen or lymph node cells, obtained before intestinal transplant. These receptors were taken from a human donor who received an intestinal transplant. Both conserved end residues are part of each CDR3. A D gene is named only where the DNA matches it firmly. Only part of the rows carry a size: once, few, many, or a class if the clone is expanded.

j_gene: TRBJ1-3
abundance: .
d_gene: TRBD1
v_gene: TRBV11-2
CDR3aa: CASSLLGDRAGNTIYF
CDR3nt: TGTGCCAGCAGCTTATTGGGTGACAGGGCTGGAAACACCATATATTTT

j_gene: TRBJ1-1
abundance: .
d_gene: .
v_gene: TRBV18
CDR3aa: CASSSQGGLTEAFF
CDR3nt: TGTGCCAGCTCATCCCAGGGCGGTCTGACTGAAGCTTTCTTT

j_gene: TRBJ2-1
abundance: .
d_gene: TRBD1
v_gene: TRBV19
CDR3aa: CASSVGQGQGYNNGQFF
CDR3nt: TGTGCCAGTAGTGTAGGTCAGGGACAGGGGTATAACAATGGGCAGTTCTTC

j_gene: TRBJ1-4
abundance: .
d_gene: .
v_gene: TRBV29-1
CDR3aa: CSVEDHRAPGEKLFF
CDR3nt: TGCAGCGTTGAAGATCACCGGGCCCCGGGCGAAAAACTGTTTTTT

j_gene: TRBJ2-5
abundance: .
d_gene: .
v_gene: TRBV6-1
CDR3aa: CASKPLDRTRETQYF
CDR3nt: TGTGCCAGCAAACCTCTCGACCGGACGCGGGAGACCCAGTACTTC

j_gene: TRBJ1-5
abundance: once
d_gene: .
v_gene: TRBV19
CDR3aa: CASRHVRVEQPQHF
CDR3nt: TGTGCCAGTAGGCATGTTAGGGTCGAGCAGCCCCAGCATTTT

j_gene: TRBJ1-1
abundance: .
d_gene: .
v_gene: TRBV7-6
CDR3aa: CASSPLAGRLDTEAFF
CDR3nt: TGTGCCAGCAGCCCTCTTGCAGGGCGGTTGGACACTGAAGCTTTCTTT

j_gene: TRBJ1-3
abundance: few
d_gene: .
v_gene: TRBV18
CDR3aa: CASSPWKGDTIYF
CDR3nt: TGTGCCAGCTCACCTTGGAAAGGAGACACCATATATTTT

j_gene: TRBJ2-1
abundance: .
d_gene: TRBD2
v_gene: TRBV19
CDR3aa: CASSTPRGAGVGWDEQFF
CDR3nt: TGTGCCAGTAGTACCCCCCGGGGAGCGGGAGTGGGGTGGGATGAGCAGTTCTTC

j_gene: TRBJ1-5
abundance: .
d_gene: TRBD1
v_gene: TRBV19
CDR3aa: CASSIGQGLNQPQHF
CDR3nt: TGTGCCAGTAGTATTGGACAGGGACTAAATCAGCCCCAGCATTTT

j_gene: TRBJ2-1
abundance: .
d_gene: .
v_gene: TRBV27
CDR3aa: CASSSGGGGWNEQFF
CDR3nt: TGTGCCAGCAGTTCAGGGGGAGGAGGGTGGAATGAGCAGTTCTTC

j_gene: TRBJ1-5
abundance: .
d_gene: .
v_gene: TRBV6-1
CDR3aa: CASTSGPNQPQHF
CDR3nt: TGTGCCAGCACCTCAGGACCCAATCAGCCCCAGCATTTT

j_gene: TRBJ1-5
abundance: .
d_gene: .
v_gene: TRBV5-5
CDR3aa: CASSVSGTSNQPQHF
CDR3nt: TGTGCCAGCAGCGTTAGCGGGACAAGCAATCAGCCCCAGCATTTT

j_gene: TRBJ2-7
abundance: once
d_gene: .
v_gene: TRBV7-8
CDR3aa: CASSSGTRNYEQYF
CDR3nt: TGTGCCAGCAGTTCCGGGACAAGGAACTACGAGCAGTACTTC